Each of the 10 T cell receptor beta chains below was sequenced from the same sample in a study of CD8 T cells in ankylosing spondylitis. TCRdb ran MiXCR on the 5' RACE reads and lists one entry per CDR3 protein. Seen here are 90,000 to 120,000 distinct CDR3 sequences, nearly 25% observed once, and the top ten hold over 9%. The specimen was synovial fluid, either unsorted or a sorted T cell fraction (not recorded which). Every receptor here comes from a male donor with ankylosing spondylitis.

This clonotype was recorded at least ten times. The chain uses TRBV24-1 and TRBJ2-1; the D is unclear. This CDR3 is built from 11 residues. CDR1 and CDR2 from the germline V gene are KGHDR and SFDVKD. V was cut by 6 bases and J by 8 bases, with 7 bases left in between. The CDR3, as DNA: TGTGCCACCAGTACCGGCTATGAGCAGTTCTTC. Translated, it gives CATSTGYEQFF.

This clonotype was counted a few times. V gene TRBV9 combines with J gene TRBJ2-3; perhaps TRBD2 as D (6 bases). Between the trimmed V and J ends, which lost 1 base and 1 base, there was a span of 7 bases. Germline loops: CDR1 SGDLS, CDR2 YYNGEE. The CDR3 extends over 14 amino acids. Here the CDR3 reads CASSVIAGTDTQYF. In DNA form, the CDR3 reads TGTGCCAGCAGCGTAATAGCGGGCACAGATACGCAGTATTTT.

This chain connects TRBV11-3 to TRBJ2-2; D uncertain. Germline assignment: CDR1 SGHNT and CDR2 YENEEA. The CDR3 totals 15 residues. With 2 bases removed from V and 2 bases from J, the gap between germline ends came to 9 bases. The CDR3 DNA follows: TGTGCCAGCAGCTTAACGGTCTTTAACACCGGGGAGCTGTTTTTT. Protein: CASSLTVFNTGELFF.

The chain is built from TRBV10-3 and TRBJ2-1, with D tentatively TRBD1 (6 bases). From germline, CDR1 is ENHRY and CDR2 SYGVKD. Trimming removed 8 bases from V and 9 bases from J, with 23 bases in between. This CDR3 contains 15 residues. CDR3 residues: CAIRSPRQGLSEQFF. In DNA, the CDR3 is TGTGCCATCCGTAGCCCAAGGCAGGGGCTCAGTGAGCAGTTCTTC.

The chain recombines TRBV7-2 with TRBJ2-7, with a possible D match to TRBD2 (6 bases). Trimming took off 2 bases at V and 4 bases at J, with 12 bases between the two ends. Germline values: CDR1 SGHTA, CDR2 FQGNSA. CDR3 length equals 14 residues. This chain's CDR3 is CASSLMEEGYEQYV. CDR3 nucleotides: TGTGCCAGCAGCTTAATGGAGGAGGGATACGAGCAGTACGTC.

The CDR3: CSATTGLAGNTIYF. The CDR3 coding sequence is TGCAGTGCTACGACAGGGCTCGCTGGAAACACCATATATTTT. V is TRBV20-1 and J is TRBJ1-3; 7 nucleotides agree with TRBD1. Germline V gene sequence: CDR1 DFQATT, CDR2 SNEGSKA (reference sequence). The length of the CDR3 is 14 residues. Trimming took 4 bases from V and 2 from J; bases not matched to a gene: 5.

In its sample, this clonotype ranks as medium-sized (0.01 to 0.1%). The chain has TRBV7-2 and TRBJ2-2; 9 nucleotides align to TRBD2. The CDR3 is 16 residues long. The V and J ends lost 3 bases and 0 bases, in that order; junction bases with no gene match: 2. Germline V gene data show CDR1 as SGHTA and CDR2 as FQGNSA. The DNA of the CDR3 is TGTGCCAGCAGCTTTTTAGCGGGGGCGAACACCGGGGAGCTGTTTTTT. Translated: CASSFLAGANTGELFF.

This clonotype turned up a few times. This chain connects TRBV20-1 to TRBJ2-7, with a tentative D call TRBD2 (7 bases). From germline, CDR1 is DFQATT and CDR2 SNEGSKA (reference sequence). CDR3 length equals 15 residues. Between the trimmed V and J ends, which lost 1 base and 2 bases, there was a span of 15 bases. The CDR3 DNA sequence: TGCAGTGCTAGAGGTGGGAGGGGGAGGACCTACGAGCAGTACTTC. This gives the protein CSARGGRGRTYEQYF.

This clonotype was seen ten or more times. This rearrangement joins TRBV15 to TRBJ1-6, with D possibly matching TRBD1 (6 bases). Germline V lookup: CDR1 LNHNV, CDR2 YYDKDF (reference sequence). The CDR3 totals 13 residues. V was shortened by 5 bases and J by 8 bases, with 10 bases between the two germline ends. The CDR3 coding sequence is TGTGCCACCAGCTTCCGACAGGATTCACCCCTCCACTTT. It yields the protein CATSFRQDSPLHF.

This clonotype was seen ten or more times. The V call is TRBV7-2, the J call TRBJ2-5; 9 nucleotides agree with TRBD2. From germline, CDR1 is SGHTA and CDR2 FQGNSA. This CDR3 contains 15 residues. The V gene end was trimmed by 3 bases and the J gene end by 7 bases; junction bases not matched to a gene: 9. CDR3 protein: CASSFPSGTGGTQYF. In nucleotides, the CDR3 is TGTGCCAGCAGCTTCCCTAGCGGGACGGGGGGGACCCAGTACTTC.